The TCR beta chain described here comes from a study of T cells expressing NK-cell markers. At the level of the study: Out of eight donors sequenced, seven tested HCMV-seropositive and the remaining one seronegative.

Germline loops: CDR1 SQVTM, CDR2 ANQGSEA. The CDR3 is 12 amino acids. TCRdb re-called the 5' RACE reads and catalogs CDR3 proteins one per entry, DNA excluded. The sample data list 250,000 or so distinct CDR3 sequences. The rearrangement links TRBV29-1 to TRBJ2-2. This TCR was sampled from a woman aged 18 to 75 in good health. Sequenced material: blood T cells: a sorted CD56 or NKG2C T cell subset, CD4+ or CD8+ T cells, or bulk PBMC T cells (not recorded which). CDR3 residues: CSVAGDTGELFF.